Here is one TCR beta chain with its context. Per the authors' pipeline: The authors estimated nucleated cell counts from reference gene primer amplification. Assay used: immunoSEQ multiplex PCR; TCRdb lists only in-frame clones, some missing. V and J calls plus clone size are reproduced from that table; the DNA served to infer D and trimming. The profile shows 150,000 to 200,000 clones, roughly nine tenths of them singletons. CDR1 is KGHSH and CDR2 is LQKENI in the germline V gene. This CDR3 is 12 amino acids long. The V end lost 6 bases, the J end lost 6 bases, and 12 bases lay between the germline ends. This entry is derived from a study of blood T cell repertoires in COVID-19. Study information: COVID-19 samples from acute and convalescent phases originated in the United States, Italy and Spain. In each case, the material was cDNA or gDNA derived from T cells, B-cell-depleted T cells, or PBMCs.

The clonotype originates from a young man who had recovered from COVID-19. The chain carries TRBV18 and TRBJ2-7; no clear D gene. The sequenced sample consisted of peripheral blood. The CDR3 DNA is TGTGCCAGCTCGGCCACCATTACCGAGCAGTACTTC. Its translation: CASSATITEQYF.